The 18 T cell receptor beta chains reported below all come from one sample, sequenced in a study of cytomegalovirus exposure and HLA in healthy donors. A multiplex PCR was run with 60 Vbeta primers and 13 Jbeta primers. TCRdb's table, derived via immunoSEQ multiplex PCR, lists solely in-frame clones and lacks some. Among roughly 120,000 clones listed, 55% to 75% were seen once. Sequencing was carried out using PBMCs. All receptors derive from a woman aged 40 to 55 in good health and CMV-seropositive.

V gene TRBV15 combines with J gene TRBJ2-1; D is possibly TRBD2 (6 bases). With 5 bases removed from V and 6 bases from J, the gap between germline ends came to 23 bases. Germline assignment: CDR1 LNHNV and CDR2 YYDKDF (reference sequence). CDR3 length equals 17 residues. CDR3 sequence (DNA): TGTGCCACCAGCTCCTTATTCGGGGGAGGCTACCCCAATGAGCAGTTCTTC. Its protein product is CATSSLFGGGYPNEQFF.

The gene calls are TRBV2 and TRBJ1-1, with 7 bases aligning to TRBD1. The CDR3 has 15 residues. With V trimmed by 0 bases and J by 2 bases, 3 bases remained unmatched. Looked up from germline, CDR1 is SNHLY and CDR2 is FYNNEI. The CDR3 nucleotides read TGTGCCAGCAGTGAAGCTGGGACAGCAAACACTGAAGCTTTCTTT. Protein product: CASSEAGTANTEAFF.

The chain uses TRBV19 and TRBJ1-1; D is perhaps TRBD1 (5 bases). CDR3 size: 15 residues. From germline, CDR1 is LNHDA and CDR2 SQIVND (reference sequence). Trimming stripped 9 bases from V and 7 bases from J, with 24 bases between. The CDR3 DNA reads TGTGCCAGCGTCCGGCCCACTGGGGGGAAGAGTGAAGCTTTCTTT. It specifies CASVRPTGGKSEAFF.

This chain connects TRBV19 to TRBJ2-2, with 8 nucleotides matching TRBD1. With 6 bases clipped from V and 1 base from J, the junction kept 4 bases outside the gene matches. CDR1 and CDR2 (germline): LNHDA, SQIVND (reference sequence). The CDR3 sequence is 15 residues long. CDR3 region: CASRFGQGNTGELFF. The DNA for the CDR3 is TGTGCCAGTAGATTCGGACAGGGGAACACCGGGGAGCTGTTTTTT.

This chain joins TRBV6-5 and TRBJ2-7, with D maybe TRBD2 (5 bases). Trimming removed 0 bases at V and 6 bases at J, with 15 bases between. This CDR3 has 15 amino acids. Per germline, CDR1 MNHEY and CDR2 SVGAGI. CDR3 sequence: CASSYSTGIRREQYF. The CDR3 nucleotides read TGTGCCAGCAGTTACTCGACCGGGATTAGGCGCGAGCAGTACTTC.

This chain links TRBV4-2 with TRBJ2-7, with D possibly matching TRBD1 (5 bases). Per germline, CDR1 LGHNA and CDR2 YNFKEQ. CDR3 length: 15 residues. Trimming pared 1 base from V and 5 bases from J, leaving 15 bases between. Here the CDR3 reads CASSQGTPSIHEQYF. Here the CDR3 DNA reads TGTGCCAGCAGCCAAGGGACACCTTCGATCCACGAGCAGTACTTC.

The rearrangement links TRBV7-3 to TRBJ2-1; 7 positions agree with TRBD2. This CDR3 region has 15 residues. Germline V lookup: CDR1 SGHTA, CDR2 FQGTGA. V lost 5 bases, J lost 5 bases, and 9 bases stayed unmatched. The CDR3 DNA follows: TGTGCCAGCAGCAACCCTAGCGGACGGGACAATGAGCAGTTCTTC. Translated: CASSNPSGRDNEQFF.

This clone was observed many times. The V and J genes are TRBV2 and TRBJ2-6; D possibly corresponds to TRBD1 (5 bases). In germline, CDR1 is SNHLY, CDR2 FYNNEI. Trimming cost V 1 base and J 2 bases, with 15 bases left between them. CDR3 length: 18 residues. In DNA form, the CDR3 reads TGTGCCAGCAGTGAAGACTGGGGCGCTCTCCCTGGGGCCAACGTCCTGACTTTC. This translates into CASSEDWGALPGANVLTF.

The V gene is TRBV23-1, the J gene TRBJ2-7, with TRBD2 identical over 7 bases. TRBV23-1 is an ORF for which the function is uncertain. CDR3 size: 19 residues. Trimming removed 7 bases from V and 0 bases from J; junction bases left unmatched: 21. CDR3 sequence: CASTHPRREGDRRSYEQYF. The CDR3 DNA reads TGCGCCAGCACCCATCCCCGCAGGGAGGGAGACCGGCGCTCCTACGAGCAGTACTTC.

The chain recombines TRBV28 with TRBJ2-5; 7 nucleotides line up with TRBD1. The junction had 4 bases not matched to a gene; V was cut back by 6 bases and J by 0 bases. The CDR3 consists of 14 residues. Germline V gene sequence: CDR1 MDHEN, CDR2 SYDVKM. The CDR3 region has the DNA TGTGCCAGCAGGTCGGGACAGAACCAAGAGACCCAGTACTTC. Translated: CASRSGQNQETQYF.

A word on this clone: This sample also contains other DNA sequences that code for the same CDR3. The chain employs TRBV9 and TRBJ2-1, with 11 bases that match TRBD2. The CDR3 consists of 18 residues. Germline V gene data show CDR1 as SGDLS and CDR2 as YYNGEE. J gave up 7 bases and V 3 bases, and 15 bases lay outside the gene matches. CDR3 sequence: CASSGPTGTSGPGNEQFF. The CDR3 region has the DNA TGTGCCAGCAGCGGTCCCACCGGGACTAGCGGACCCGGGAATGAGCAGTTCTTC.

The rearrangement joins TRBV28 to TRBJ1-1; D unresolved. The germline CDR1 and CDR2 sequences are MDHEN and SYDVKM. Trimming removed 2 bases from V and 0 bases from J, with 13 bases in between. This CDR3 region has 16 residues. The CDR3 bases are TGTGCCAGCAGTTTAAAGAGAACCACTTTGAACACTGAAGCTTTCTTT. Protein: CASSLKRTTLNTEAFF.

This clone was seen just once. The chain recombines TRBV5-1 with TRBJ1-2; D is unresolved. The CDR3 length is 15 residues. The V and J ends lost 0 bases and 1 base respectively, with 10 bases between them. Germline V gene sequence: CDR1 SGHRS, CDR2 YFSETQ. DNA for the CDR3: TGCGCCAGCAGCTTGGTTCCAGACTTTAACTATGGCTACACCTTC. It yields the protein CASSLVPDFNYGYTF.

CDR3 sequence: CAISESGQGYSPLHF. Here the CDR3 DNA reads TGTGCCATCAGTGAGTCGGGACAGGGCTATTCACCCCTCCACTTT. The J gene is TRBJ1-6, the V gene TRBV10-3; 9 bases align to TRBD1. Trimming at V came to 0 bases and at J to 8 bases, leaving 2 bases not matched to a gene. Germline lookup yields CDR1 ENHRY and CDR2 SYGVKD. The CDR3 runs to 15 residues.

The V call is TRBV7-3, the J call TRBJ2-3, with a weak D call TRBD2 (5 bases). V gave up 5 bases and J gave up 8 bases, with 11 bases separating them. Germline V lookup: CDR1 SGHTA, CDR2 FQGTGA. The CDR3 has 12 amino acids. CDR3 in DNA: TGTGCCAGCAGCCAAGGTCGGGGTACGCAGTATTTT. Translating gives CASSQGRGTQYF.

The chain joins TRBV7-9 to TRBJ2-5, with TRBD2 identical over 11 bases. This CDR3 is built from 14 residues. J gave up 3 bases and V 5 bases, and 2 bases lay outside the gene matches. Germline CDR1 is SEHNR and CDR2 is FQNEAQ (reference sequence). CDR3 coding DNA: TGTGCCAGCAGCCCGGGACTAGCGGAAGAGACCCAGTACTTC. It is translated as CASSPGLAEETQYF.

The chain combines TRBV30 with TRBJ2-1, with D possibly being TRBD2 (5 bases). There are 16 residues in the CDR3. The germline V gene encodes CDR1 GTSNPN and CDR2 SVGIG (reference sequence). Trimming cost V 1 base and J 1 base, with 14 bases left between them. CDR3 nucleotide sequence: TGTGCCTGGAGTGGTGCAATGGCGGGTTCCTACAATGAGCAGTTCTTC. Translation: CAWSGAMAGSYNEQFF.

The CDR3 coding sequence is TGTGCCAGCAGCGTCCTCTTAGCGGGAGGGCCCCTGTTCTTC. Residues: CASSVLLAGGPLFF. The V and J genes are TRBV9 and TRBJ2-1; 11 positions match TRBD2. The germline V gene has CDR1 SGDLS and CDR2 YYNGEE. J was trimmed by 15 bases and V by 2 bases; bases with no gene match: 10. This CDR3 is built from 14 residues.